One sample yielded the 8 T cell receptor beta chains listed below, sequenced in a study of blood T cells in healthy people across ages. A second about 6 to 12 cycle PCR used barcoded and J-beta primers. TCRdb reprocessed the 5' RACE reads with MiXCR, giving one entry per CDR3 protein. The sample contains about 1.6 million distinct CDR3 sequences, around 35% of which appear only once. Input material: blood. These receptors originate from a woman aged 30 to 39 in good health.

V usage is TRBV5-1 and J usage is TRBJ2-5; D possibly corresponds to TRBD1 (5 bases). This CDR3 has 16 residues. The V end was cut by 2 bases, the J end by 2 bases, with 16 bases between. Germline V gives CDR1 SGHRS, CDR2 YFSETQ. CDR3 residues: CASSFTPTAIQETQYF. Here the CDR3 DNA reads TGCGCCAGCAGCTTCACGCCGACAGCAATTCAAGAGACCCAGTACTTC.

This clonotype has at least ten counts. The DNA of the CDR3 is TGTGCCATGGGGCCCTCGGGGGAGACCCAGTACTTC. Its protein is CAMGPSGETQYF. The genes are TRBV10-3 and TRBJ2-5, with D tentatively TRBD1 or TRBD2 (5 bases each). The germline V gene encodes CDR1 ENHRY and CDR2 SYGVKD. The V gene lost 9 bases and the J gene lost 5 bases, with 13 bases spanning the gap. The CDR3 runs 12 residues.

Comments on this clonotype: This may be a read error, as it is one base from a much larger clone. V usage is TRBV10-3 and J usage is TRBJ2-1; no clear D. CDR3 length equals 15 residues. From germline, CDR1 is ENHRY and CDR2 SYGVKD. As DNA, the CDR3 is TGTGCCGTCAGTGAAGGGCCAGACTTCTACAATGAGCAGTTCTTC. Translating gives CAVSEGPDFYNEQFF.

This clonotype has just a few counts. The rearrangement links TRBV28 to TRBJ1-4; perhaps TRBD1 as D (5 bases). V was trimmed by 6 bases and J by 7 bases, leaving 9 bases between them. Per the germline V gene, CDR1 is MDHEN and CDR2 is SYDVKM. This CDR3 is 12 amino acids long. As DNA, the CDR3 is TGTGCCAGCAGCCGACAGAGTGAAAAACTGTTTTTT. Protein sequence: CASSRQSEKLFF.

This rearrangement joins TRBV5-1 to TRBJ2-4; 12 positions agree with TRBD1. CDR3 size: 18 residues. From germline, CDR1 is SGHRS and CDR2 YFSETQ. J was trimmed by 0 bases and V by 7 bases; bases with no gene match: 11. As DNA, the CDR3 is TGCGCCAGCGGATCGGGGACAGGGGGCTCGGGAGCCAAAAACATTCAGTACTTC. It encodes CASGSGTGGSGAKNIQYF.

CDR3 loop: CASSQSGTSGVNPYNEQFF. For the CDR3, the DNA is TGTGCCAGCAGCCAATCCGGGACTAGCGGGGTGAACCCCTACAATGAGCAGTTCTTC. The chain uses TRBV3-1 and TRBJ2-1; 13 bases are shared with TRBD2. Germline trimming cut 2 bases from V and 2 bases from J; bases unmatched to any gene: 9. There are 19 residues in the CDR3. Germline assignment: CDR1 LGHDT and CDR2 YNNKEL (reference sequence).

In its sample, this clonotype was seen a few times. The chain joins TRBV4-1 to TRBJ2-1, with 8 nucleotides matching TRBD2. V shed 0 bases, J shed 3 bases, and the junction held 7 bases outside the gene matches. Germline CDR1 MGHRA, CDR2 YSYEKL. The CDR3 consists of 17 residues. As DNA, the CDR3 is TGCGCCAGCAGCCAAGATGGGCCGGGGGGGTTCTACAATGAGCAGTTCTTC. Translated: CASSQDGPGGFYNEQFF.

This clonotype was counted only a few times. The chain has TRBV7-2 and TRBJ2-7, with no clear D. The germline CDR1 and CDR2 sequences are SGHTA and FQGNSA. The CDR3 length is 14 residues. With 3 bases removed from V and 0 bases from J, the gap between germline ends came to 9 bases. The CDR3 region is CASSFLVISYEQYF. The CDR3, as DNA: TGTGCCAGCAGCTTTTTGGTGATCTCCTACGAGCAGTACTTC. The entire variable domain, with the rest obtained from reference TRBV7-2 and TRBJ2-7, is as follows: GAGVSQSPSNKVTEKGKDVELRCDPISGHTALYWYRQSLGQGLEFLIYFQGNSAPDKSGLPSDRFSAERTGGSVSTLTIQRTQQEDSAVYLCASSFLVISYEQYFGPGTRLTVT.